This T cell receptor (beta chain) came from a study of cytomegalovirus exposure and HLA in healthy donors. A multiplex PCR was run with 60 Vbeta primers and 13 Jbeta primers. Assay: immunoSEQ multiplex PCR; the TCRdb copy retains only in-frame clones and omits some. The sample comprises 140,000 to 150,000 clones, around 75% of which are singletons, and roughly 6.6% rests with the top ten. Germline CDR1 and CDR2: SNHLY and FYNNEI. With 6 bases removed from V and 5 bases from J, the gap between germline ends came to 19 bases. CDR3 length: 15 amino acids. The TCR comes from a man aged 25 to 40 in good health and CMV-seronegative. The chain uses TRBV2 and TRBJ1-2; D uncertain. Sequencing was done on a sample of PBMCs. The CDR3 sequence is CASSPNRESPYGYTF. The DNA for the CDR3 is TGTGCCAGCAGCCCAAACCGGGAGTCGCCTTATGGCTACACCTTC.